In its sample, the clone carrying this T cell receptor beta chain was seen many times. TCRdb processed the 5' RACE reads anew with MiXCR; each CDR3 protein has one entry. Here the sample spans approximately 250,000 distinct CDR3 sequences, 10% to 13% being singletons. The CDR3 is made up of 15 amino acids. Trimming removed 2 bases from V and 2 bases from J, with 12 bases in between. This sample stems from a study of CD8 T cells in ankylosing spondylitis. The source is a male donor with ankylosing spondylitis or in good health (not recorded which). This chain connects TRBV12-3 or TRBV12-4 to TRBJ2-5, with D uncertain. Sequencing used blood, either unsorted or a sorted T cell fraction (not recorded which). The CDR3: CASSLNGLGQETQYF. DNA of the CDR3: TGTGCCAGCAGTTTAAATGGTCTGGGACAAGAGACCCAGTACTTC.